This TCR beta chain was identified in a study of T cell responses to AZD1222 COVID-19 vaccine. Regarding this clone: Its target is unknown.

Germline values: CDR1 MGHRA, CDR2 YSYEKL. The CDR3 is 17 residues long. Trimming removed 0 bases from V and 2 bases from J; junction bases left unmatched: 7. Measured with immunoSEQ multiplex PCR; TCRdb has only the in-frame clones, and not every one. Of around 130,000 clones in the sample, approximately 92% are singletons; the top ten hold 1.5% to 2%. Study-wide findings and caveats: There were repertoire samples only from the period after the peak T cell response.

V and J are TRBV4-1 and TRBJ1-2; 9 nucleotides align to TRBD1. The source was peripheral blood, collected 28 days after the second AZD1222 dose. This TCR derives from an adult who received the AZD1222 COVID-19 vaccine. The CDR3 here is CASSQDRGTGLNYGYTF. The DNA of the CDR3 is TGCGCCAGCAGCCAAGATAGGGGGACAGGGCTGAACTATGGCTACACCTTC.